This is a list of T cell receptor beta chains from one sample in a study of blood T cell repertoires in COVID-19. TCRdb keeps only in-frame clones here, not all; method: immunoSEQ multiplex PCR. The sample has 85,000 to 130,000 clones; over 85% are singletons. Material for sequencing was peripheral blood. Receptor source: a man between 70 and 80 years old with acute or convalescent COVID-19. Both conserved end residues are part of each CDR3. D genes are given only for firm matches. Clone size, where shown, is once, few, many, or a class for clones that have expanded.

v_call,d_call,j_call,clone_size,cdr3_aa,cdr3_nt
TRBV5-1,.,TRBJ1-4,.,CASSLSGATNEKLFF,TGCGCCAGCAGCTTAAGCGGTGCAACTAATGAAAAACTGTTTTTT
TRBV6-6,TRBD1,TRBJ1-2,.,CASSYSQQGAWGYTF,TGTGCCAGCAGTTACTCCCAACAGGGGGCATGGGGCTACACCTTC
TRBV3-1/TRBV3-2,.,TRBJ1-5,.,CASSQDTGAGPQHF,TGTGCCAGCAGCCAAGATACAGGAGCGGGGCCCCAGCATTTT
TRBV12-5,.,TRBJ1-2,.,CASGLVPRHRMGYTF,TGTGCTAGTGGTTTGGTACCGAGACATCGTATGGGCTACACCTTC
TRBV11-2,TRBD2,TRBJ2-1,.,CASSLDGGLGNEQFF,TGTGCCAGCAGCTTAGATGGGGGACTAGGCAATGAGCAGTTCTTC
TRBV7-9,.,TRBJ2-3,.,CASSLGGARLDTQYF,TGTGCCAGCAGCTTAGGGGGCGCGAGATTAGATACGCAGTATTTT
TRBV5-8,TRBD1,TRBJ1-1,.,CASSWTGGFTEAFF,TGTGCCAGCAGCTGGACAGGGGGCTTCACTGAAGCTTTCTTT
TRBV7-9,.,TRBJ2-5,.,CASSPSGGETQYF,TGTGCCAGCAGCCCCAGTGGGGGGGAGACCCAGTACTTC
TRBV18,TRBD1,TRBJ1-2,.,CASSRTGTNYGYTF,TGTGCCAGCTCACGGACAGGGACAAACTATGGCTACACCTTC
TRBV6-6,TRBD1,TRBJ1-2,.,CASSYSDRGYGYTF,TGTGCCAGCAGTTACTCGGACAGGGGCTATGGCTACACCTTC
TRBV5-4,.,TRBJ2-3,.,CASSLGFGEIDTQYF,TGTGCCAGCAGCTTGGGGTTTGGTGAGATAGATACGCAGTATTTT
TRBV12-3/TRBV12-4,.,TRBJ1-2,.,CASSWGGYGYTF,TGTGCCAGCAGCTGGGGAGGCTATGGCTACACCTTC
TRBV5-1,TRBD2,TRBJ2-1,few,CASSRRMPGDYSLRGYNEQFF,TGCGCCAGCAGCCGGAGAATGCCCGGGGACTACTCCCTTCGGGGCTACAATGAGCAGTTCTTC
TRBV18,.,TRBJ2-7,.,CASSFREGSYEQYF,TGTGCCAGCTCATTTCGGGAAGGTTCCTACGAGCAGTACTTC
TRBV15,.,TRBJ1-3,.,CATSLDRNTIYF,TGTGCCACCAGCCTGGACAGAAACACCATATATTTT
TRBV27,TRBD1,TRBJ1-4,.,CASSPRDREKLFF,TGTGCCAGCAGTCCCAGGGACAGGGAAAAACTGTTTTTT
TRBV28,TRBD1,TRBJ2-2,.,CATTGQGIGELFF,TGTGCCACCACCGGACAGGGGATCGGGGAGCTGTTTTTT
TRBV28,TRBD1,TRBJ2-1,.,CASTLRDRPYNEQFF,TGTGCCAGCACCCTCCGGGACAGGCCCTACAATGAGCAGTTCTTC
TRBV4-1,.,TRBJ2-2,once,CASSQHTGLNTGELFF,TGCGCCAGCAGCCAACATACAGGGCTGAACACCGGGGAGCTGTTTTTT
TRBV19,.,TRBJ1-2,.,CASSRAGMGYGYTF,TGTGCCAGTAGTAGGGCAGGGATGGGCTATGGCTACACCTTC
TRBV30,.,TRBJ1-2,.,CAWRPPTDSYGYTF,TGTGCCTGGAGGCCCCCGACAGACTCTTATGGCTACACCTTC
TRBV27,TRBD2,TRBJ2-1,.,CASRANREGPYNEQFF,TGTGCCAGCAGGGCTAACCGGGAGGGCCCCTACAATGAGCAGTTCTTC
TRBV6-5,.,TRBJ2-7,.,CASSYSGSRSYEQYF,TGTGCCAGCAGTTACTCAGGGAGCCGCTCCTACGAGCAGTACTTC
TRBV29-1,TRBD2,TRBJ2-7,.,CSVVLAGVGEQYF,TGCAGCGTTGTGCTAGCGGGAGTGGGCGAGCAGTACTTC
TRBV5-1,.,TRBJ1-6,.,CASSYSPGSYNSPLHF,TGCGCCAGCAGCTATTCCCCGGGGAGTTATAATTCACCCCTCCACTTT
TRBV16,.,TRBJ1-1,.,CASSPWRTSTEAFF,TGTGCCAGCAGCCCATGGAGGACTTCCACTGAAGCTTTCTTT
TRBV9,TRBD1,TRBJ2-2,.,CASSAPGQAGTGELFF,TGTGCCAGCAGCGCGCCGGGACAGGCAGGCACCGGGGAGCTGTTTTTT
TRBV4-1,.,TRBJ2-1,.,CASSPRWRDDNEQFF,TGCGCCAGCAGCCCCCGTTGGAGGGACGACAATGAGCAGTTCTTC
TRBV12-3/TRBV12-4,.,TRBJ1-1,.,CASSFTVEAFF,TGTGCCAGCAGTTTTACAGTTGAAGCTTTCTTT
TRBV6-5,TRBD2,TRBJ2-7,few,CASSRGGAGSYEQYF,TGTGCCAGCAGTCGGGGAGGGGCAGGGAGCTACGAGCAGTACTTC
TRBV7-9,TRBD1,TRBJ2-7,.,CASSQSGTGDEQYF,TGTGCCAGCAGCCAATCCGGGACAGGAGACGAGCAGTACTTC
TRBV5-1,.,TRBJ1-2,.,CASREISYGYTF,TGCGCCAGCAGGGAGATTTCCTATGGCTACACCTTC
TRBV19,TRBD1,TRBJ2-7,.,CASSILGDRTYEQYF,TGTGCCAGTAGTATTTTGGGGGACAGGACCTACGAGCAGTACTTC
TRBV11-2,.,TRBJ1-1,.,CASSLDRNTEAFF,TGTGCCAGCAGCTTAGACAGAAACACTGAAGCTTTCTTT
TRBV18,.,TRBJ2-1,.,CASSPSNGNEQFF,TGTGCCAGCTCACCGTCTAACGGTAATGAGCAGTTCTTC